Listed here are 6 T cell receptor beta chains from one sample, sequenced in a study of CD4 T cells in relation to SARS-CoV-2 and coronaviruses. Unexposed donor CD4+ T cells date from about 2010-2019, before the COVID-19 pandemic. After more than eight days of culture, CD4+ T cells were isolated. Profiling relied on immunoSEQ multiplex PCR, and the TCRdb table lists in-frame clones only, not all of them. The table includes 24,000 or so clones, 70% to 80% detected once. No antigen has been identified for these receptors. Sequencing was performed on CD4+ T cells from PBMCs, cultured in vitro. The receptors derive from a human donor in good health.

The chain carries TRBV9 and TRBJ1-4; D gene uncertain. There are 16 residues in the CDR3. Per the germline V gene, CDR1 is SGDLS and CDR2 is YYNGEE. V gave up 4 bases and J gave up 0 bases, with 13 bases separating them. The CDR3 spells CASSTTPLATNEKLFF. The CDR3 DNA sequence: TGTGCCAGCAGCACTACCCCGCTAGCAACTAATGAAAAACTGTTTTTT.

The gene calls are TRBV7-2 and TRBJ1-5, with 8 nucleotides matching TRBD1. The CDR3 consists of 15 residues. J gave up 3 bases and V 5 bases, and 6 bases lay outside the gene matches. The germline V gene encodes CDR1 SGHTA and CDR2 FQGNSA. The CDR3 DNA follows: TGTGCCAGCAGCATAACAGGGGGAGTCAATCAGCCCCAGCATTTT. It encodes CASSITGGVNQPQHF.

The J gene is TRBJ1-2, the V gene TRBV18, with TRBD1 as a possible D gene (5 bases). The V end was cut by 3 bases, the J end by 2 bases, with 10 bases between. CDR3 length: 14 amino acids. The germline V gene has CDR1 KGHSH and CDR2 LQKENI. The CDR3 nucleotides are TGTGCCAGCTCACCCCTGGAGGGGAACTATGGCTACACCTTC. This codes for CASSPLEGNYGYTF.

The CDR3 reads CSVDLEVDSNYGYTF. CDR3 nucleotides: TGCAGCGTTGATTTAGAGGTCGATTCTAACTATGGCTACACCTTC. The chain carries TRBV29-1 and TRBJ1-2; D gene ambiguous. CDR1 is SQVTM, CDR2 ANQGSEA, per germline. The CDR3 extends over 15 amino acids. V lost 3 bases and J lost 0, with 14 bases in between.

Here the CDR3 reads CASSPLQSGTDTQYF. The CDR3 DNA is TGCGCCAGCAGCCCCCTCCAGTCAGGCACAGATACGCAGTATTTT. The chain links TRBV5-1 to TRBJ2-3; D is uncertain. CDR1 and CDR2 (germline): SGHRS, YFSETQ. V was pared by 4 bases and J by 1 base, with 13 bases between. The CDR3 loop spans 15 amino acids.

This clone came up once. The chain couples TRBV7-6 to TRBJ2-3; D is perhaps TRBD1 (6 bases). CDR3 length: 16 residues. Trimming shortened V by 3 bases and J by 2 bases, and 15 bases separated the two germline ends. Germline V lookup: CDR1 SGHVS, CDR2 FNYEAQ. CDR3 nucleotide sequence: TGTGCCAGCAGCTTTTTTGGGGGCCTCATCACAGATACGCAGTATTTT. Translated, it gives CASSFFGGLITDTQYF.